Included here is one T cell receptor (beta chain) sequence, with context. CDR3 length: 15 amino acids. The V gene lost 6 bases and the J gene lost 6 bases, with 17 bases spanning the gap. CDR1 WSHSY and CDR2 SAAADI come from the germline V gene. The sample belongs to a study of blood T cell repertoires in COVID-19. Study-wide background: The United States, Italy and Spain provided the acute and convalescent COVID-19 samples.

Method: immunoSEQ multiplex PCR; TCRdb's copy keeps in-frame clones and lacks some. The repertoire holds about 280,000 clones, approximately 83% seen once, with 8.5% to 9.5% in the top ten. This rearrangement joins TRBV10-2 to TRBJ2-2, with D possibly matching TRBD2 (7 bases). The sample consisted of peripheral blood. This clonotype originated in a woman between 50 and 59 years old who had recovered from COVID-19. The CDR3 loop reads CASRRGAGDAGELFF. The CDR3 nucleotides are TGCGCCAGCAGGAGGGGGGCGGGAGACGCCGGGGAGCTGTTTTTT.